One T cell receptor (beta chain) is described in this entry. V lost 6 bases to trimming and J lost 8 bases; unmatched junction nucleotides: 10. Germline V gene lookup returns CDR1 SQVTM and CDR2 ANQGSEA. The CDR3 length is 16 residues. Produced via immunoSEQ multiplex PCR; TCRdb's table is partial and in-frame only. Here the sample spans 150,000 to 190,000 clones, approximately 84% being singletons. This entry is derived from a study of blood T cell repertoires in COVID-19. Sequencing was carried out using peripheral blood. The TCR comes from a woman in her fifties or sixties with COVID-19, enrolled during active disease. This chain joins TRBV29-1 and TRBJ2-4; 16 bases are a match to TRBD2. The CDR3 protein is CSVRPGTSGGADIQYF. The CDR3 bases are TGCAGCGTGAGACCCGGGACTAGCGGGGGGGCTGACATTCAGTACTTC.